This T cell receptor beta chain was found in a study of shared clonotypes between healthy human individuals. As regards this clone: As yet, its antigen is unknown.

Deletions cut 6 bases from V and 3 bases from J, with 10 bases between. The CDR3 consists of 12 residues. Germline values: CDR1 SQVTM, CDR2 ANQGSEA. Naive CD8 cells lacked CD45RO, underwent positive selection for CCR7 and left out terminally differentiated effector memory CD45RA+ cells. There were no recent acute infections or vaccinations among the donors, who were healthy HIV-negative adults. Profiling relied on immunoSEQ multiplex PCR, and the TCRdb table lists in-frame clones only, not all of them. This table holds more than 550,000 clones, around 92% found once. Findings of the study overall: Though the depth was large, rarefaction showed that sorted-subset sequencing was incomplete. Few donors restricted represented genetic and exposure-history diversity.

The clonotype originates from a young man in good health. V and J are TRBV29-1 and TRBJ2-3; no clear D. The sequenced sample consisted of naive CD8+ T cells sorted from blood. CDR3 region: CSVRRATDTQYF. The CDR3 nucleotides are TGCAGCGTCCGGAGAGCGACAGATACGCAGTATTTT.